This TCR beta chain was sequenced during a study of Ad26.COV2.S vaccination and SARS-CoV-2 variants. Whole-study context: Trial arm assignment for the donor was COV1001 Ad26.COV2.S.

The length of the CDR3 is 14 residues. Deletions cut 0 bases from V and 4 bases from J, with 7 bases between. Looked up from germline, CDR1 is GTSNPN and CDR2 is SVGIG (reference sequence). Documented treatment: 15 to 20 received Ad26.COV2.S at low or high dose, single or two shots; roughly five received placebo; per-sample allocation not given. Day 63 after the first vaccine or placebo injection was the time point for sampling. An 18-55-year-old adult in Boston served as donor. Points from the study as a whole: An underestimation of total T cell responses may have resulted from the TCR breadth and depth analyses. There was reportedly substantial breadth in spike-specific CD8+ and CD4+ T cell responses after vaccination.

Clones were sequenced by immunoSEQ multiplex PCR, and TCRdb holds only the in-frame ones, with some missing. The table has approximately 480,000 clones, around 88% seen once. Turning to this clone: The antigen remains undetermined.

The sample consisted of peripheral blood, taken in a trial of Ad26.COV2.S vaccine versus placebo. J is TRBJ2-6 and V is TRBV30; no clear D gene. This clonotype originated in a person between 18 and 65 years old who received the Ad26.COV2.S COVID-19 vaccine or a placebo. CDR3 region: CAWSVIEGANVLTF. The DNA of the CDR3 is TGTGCCTGGAGTGTAATTGAGGGGGCCAACGTCCTGACTTTC.